Presented here are 28 T cell receptor beta chains from one specimen sequenced in a study of blood T cell repertoires in COVID-19. The repertoire was sequenced with immunoSEQ multiplex PCR; TCRdb's copy has only in-frame clones and lacks some. The sample lists approximately 160,000 clones; roughly 90% were seen once. What was sequenced was peripheral blood. The receptors were gathered from a man aged 50 or older with acute or convalescent COVID-19.

V usage is TRBV27 and J usage is TRBJ2-2; possible D gene TRBD1, 6 bases. CDR3 length: 15 amino acids. Deletions cut 6 bases from V and 6 bases from J, with 17 bases between. Germline CDR1 and CDR2: MNHEY and SMNVEV (reference sequence). This CDR3 reads CASSLRRAGAGELFF. The CDR3 nucleotides are TGTGCCAGCAGCCTCCGCCGCGCAGGGGCCGGGGAGCTGTTTTTT.

This chain uses TRBV5-1 with TRBJ1-3, with 7 positions matching TRBD1. This CDR3 contains 15 residues. V lost 3 bases and J lost 4; bases outside the gene matches: 7. CDR1 is SGHRS and CDR2 is YFSETQ in the germline V gene. Written as DNA, the CDR3 is TGCGCCAGCAGCTCGATGGGACAGACGGGAAACACCATATATTTT. Amino acid sequence: CASSSMGQTGNTIYF.

J is TRBJ1-5 and V is TRBV6-2 or TRBV6-3, with D possibly matching TRBD1 (6 bases). This CDR3 has 14 residues. V was shortened by 6 bases and J by 6 bases, with 15 bases between the two germline ends. Germline V gene data show CDR1 as MNHEY and CDR2 as SVGEGT. The CDR3 protein is CASSPDSSGQPQHF. The CDR3 DNA follows: TGTGCCAGCAGCCCGGACAGCTCAGGTCAGCCCCAGCATTTT.

The CDR3 reads CASSLVGQGTTGELFF. In nucleotides, the CDR3 is TGTGCCAGCAGCTTAGTGGGACAGGGGACCACCGGGGAGCTGTTTTTT. The genes are TRBV11-3 and TRBJ2-2; 10 nucleotides agree with TRBD1. This CDR3 has 16 amino acids. V lost 1 base to trimming and J lost 4 bases; unmatched junction nucleotides: 3. Germline V gives CDR1 SGHNT, CDR2 YENEEA.

A word on this clone: This same CDR3 is encoded by further DNA sequences in the sample. V usage is TRBV19 and J usage is TRBJ1-1; D perhaps matches TRBD1 (6 bases). The CDR3 is 14 amino acids. With 7 bases removed from V and 1 base from J, the gap between germline ends came to 13 bases. The germline V gene has CDR1 LNHDA and CDR2 SQIVND (reference sequence). The CDR3 region is CASNLQGGNTEAFF. The DNA for the CDR3 is TGTGCCAGTAACCTGCAAGGGGGGAACACTGAAGCTTTCTTT.

The rearrangement links TRBV1 to TRBJ2-3; the table's TRBD2 call for D was not verified on the DNA. TRBV1 is shown as a pseudogene. This CDR3 has 20 amino acids. For the CDR3, the DNA is TGCACCAGCAGCCAAGATAAGGGACTAGCGGGAGGGAGCCTCACAGATACGCAGTATTTT. This sequence encodes CTSSQDKGLAGGSLTDTQYF.

The V gene is TRBV19, the J gene TRBJ2-1; 8 bases map to TRBD2. The J segment lost 10 bases and the V segment lost 6 bases, leaving 5 bases of the junction unmatched. The germline gives CDR1 LNHDA, CDR2 SQIVND (reference sequence). There are 12 residues in the CDR3. The CDR3 DNA reads TGTGCCAGTAGCACTAGCGGACGCGAGCAGTTCTTC. Its translation: CASSTSGREQFF.

This chain connects TRBV13 to TRBJ2-2; 12 bases map to TRBD1. There are 17 residues in the CDR3. The V and J ends lost 4 bases and 6 bases, in that order; junction bases with no gene match: 9. CDR1 and CDR2 (germline): PRHDT, FYEKMQ (reference sequence). The CDR3 loop is CASSYFPGQGAPGELFF. Written as DNA, the CDR3 is TGTGCCAGCAGCTATTTTCCGGGACAGGGGGCGCCCGGGGAGCTGTTTTTT.

The CDR3 spells CASSETRTGSPLHF. The CDR3 region has the DNA TGCGCCAGCAGTGAGACGAGAACGGGTTCACCCCTCCACTTT. The V gene is TRBV10-1, the J gene TRBJ1-6; no definite D call. Trimming shortened V by 2 bases and J by 9 bases, and 11 bases separated the two germline ends. CDR1 WNHNN and CDR2 SYGVQD come from the germline V gene (reference sequence). This CDR3 region has 14 residues.

Of note for this clone: In the same sample, other DNA sequences code for this CDR3. The CDR3 here is CASSIGQGNTEAFF. Here the CDR3 DNA reads TGTGCCAGCAGCATTGGACAGGGGAACACTGAAGCTTTCTTT. The chain employs TRBV11-3 and TRBJ1-1; 8 bases fit TRBD1. CDR3 length: 14 residues. Germline CDR1 is SGHNT and CDR2 is YENEEA. The V segment lost 5 bases and the J segment 1 base; nucleotides outside the gene matches: 3.

The rearrangement uses TRBV20-1 and TRBJ1-6; TRBD1 might be the D (5 bases). The CDR3 consists of 17 residues. CDR1 and CDR2 (germline): DFQATT, SNEGSKA (reference sequence). V lost 3 bases, J lost 1 base, and 16 bases lay in between. Here the CDR3 DNA reads TGCAGTGCTAGTCGTGTCAGGGCCCTTTCCTATAATTCACCCCTCCACTTT. This sequence encodes CSASRVRALSYNSPLHF.

This clone was seen more than once but under ten times. This rearrangement joins TRBV11-2 to TRBJ1-6; no reliable D call. The germline gives CDR1 SGHAT, CDR2 FQNNGV. The V gene lost 0 bases and the J gene lost 7 bases, with 10 bases spanning the gap. This CDR3 spans 15 amino acids. CDR3 nucleotides: TGTGCCAGCAGCTTAGATCCGGCGGCCAATTCACCCCTCCACTTT. This gives the protein CASSLDPAANSPLHF.

This chain links TRBV24-1 with TRBJ1-5; no definite D call. In germline, CDR1 is KGHDR, CDR2 SFDVKD. V was cut by 4 bases and J by 5 bases, with 8 bases left in between. There are 13 residues in the CDR3. CDR3: CATSEFGDQPQHF. CDR3 coding DNA: TGTGCCACCAGTGAGTTCGGGGATCAGCCCCAGCATTTT.

This chain links TRBV28 with TRBJ2-7, with 15 bases lining up with TRBD2. The V gene's germline CDR1 is MDHEN and CDR2 SYDVKM. J gave up 7 bases and V 6 bases, and 7 bases lay outside the gene matches. The CDR3 extends over 15 amino acids. Written as DNA, the CDR3 is TGTGCCAGCAGCTGGACTAGCGGGAGGGCGGAGGAGCAGTACTTC. It encodes CASSWTSGRAEEQYF.

The rearrangement links TRBV19 to TRBJ1-2, with D unclear. The germline V gene encodes CDR1 LNHDA and CDR2 SQIVND (reference sequence). Trimming left V 2 bases short and J 0 bases short, with 10 bases between. CDR3 length equals 15 residues. CDR3 protein: CASSIKHRANYGYTF. CDR3 DNA: TGTGCCAGTAGTATAAAGCACCGTGCTAACTATGGCTACACCTTC.

The table lists this clone with a count of one. The chain combines TRBV18 with TRBJ2-2; D possibly corresponds to TRBD1 (6 bases). Trimming stripped 3 bases from V and 0 bases from J, with 8 bases between. CDR1 KGHSH and CDR2 LQKENI come from the germline V gene. This CDR3 has 15 amino acids. The DNA of the CDR3 is TGTGCCAGCTCACCCGGGACACCGAACACCGGGGAGCTGTTTTTT. Its protein product is CASSPGTPNTGELFF.

The chain combines TRBV12-3 or TRBV12-4 with TRBJ2-7; D is undetermined. The CDR3 is made up of 13 amino acids. Between the trimmed V and J ends, which lost 5 bases and 5 bases, there was a span of 13 bases. CDR3 DNA sequence: TGTGCCAGCAGTAAGACTCCCCGTAACGAGCAGTACTTC. Its protein is CASSKTPRNEQYF.

The V call is TRBV5-1, the J call TRBJ2-7; 9 nucleotides agree with TRBD2. CDR3 size: 19 residues. The V and J ends lost 0 bases and 5 bases, in that order; junction bases with no gene match: 18. Germline V lookup: CDR1 SGHRS, CDR2 YFSETQ. CDR3 in amino acids: CASSLATLAGVNLVHEQYF. The DNA for the CDR3 is TGCGCCAGCAGCTTGGCCACATTAGCGGGAGTGAACCTGGTCCACGAGCAGTACTTC. The full variable domain, with the rest looked up from reference TRBV5-1 and TRBJ2-7, is KAGVTQTPRYLIKTRGQQVTLSCSPISGHRSVSWYQQTPGQGLQFLFEYFSETQRNKGNFPGRFSGRQFSNSRSEMNVSTLELGDSALYLCASSLATLAGVNLVHEQYFGPGTRLTVT.

This clone was recorded only once. This chain connects TRBV18 to TRBJ1-6; 9 bases are shared with TRBD1. The V segment lost 1 base and the J segment 9 bases; nucleotides outside the gene matches: 4. The CDR3 covers 15 residues. Germline CDR1 KGHSH, CDR2 LQKENI. Here the CDR3 DNA reads TGTGCCAGCTCACCACAGGGACAGGGCGGTTCACCCCTCCACTTT. Its protein is CASSPQGQGGSPLHF.

V usage is TRBV6-5 and J usage is TRBJ1-1; TRBD1 matches at 9 bases. Germline V gene data show CDR1 as MNHEY and CDR2 as SVGAGI. V dropped 11 bases and J dropped 3; count of bases not matched to a gene: 10. This CDR3 has 14 residues. The CDR3: CAGSTGGRDTEAFF. Here the CDR3 DNA reads TGTGCCGGGTCGACAGGGGGTCGGGACACTGAAGCTTTCTTT.

The gene calls are TRBV19 and TRBJ1-1; unclear D gene. The CDR3 totals 11 residues. Germline CDR1 reads LNHDA; CDR2 reads SQIVND (reference sequence). V was trimmed by 8 bases and J by 4 bases, leaving 8 bases between them. The CDR3 here is CASRRATEAFF. The CDR3 bases are TGTGCCAGTCGGAGGGCCACTGAAGCTTTCTTT.

The chain carries TRBV2 and TRBJ2-7; D remains unclear. Trimming removed 6 bases at V and 6 bases at J, with 9 bases between. There are 11 residues in the CDR3. The germline gives CDR1 SNHLY, CDR2 FYNNEI. The CDR3: CASRAVSEQYV. The DNA of the CDR3 is TGTGCCAGCAGGGCAGTAAGCGAGCAGTACGTC.

CDR3 in amino acids: CASSQVGLLEKLFF. The CDR3 region has the DNA TGTGCCAGCAGCCAAGTTGGGCTCCTGGAAAAACTGTTTTTT. The J gene is TRBJ1-4, the V gene TRBV3-1 (or the pseudogene TRBV3-2); D not certain. This CDR3 spans 14 amino acids. V lost 1 base to trimming and J lost 8 bases, with 11 bases between them. The germline V gene has CDR1 LGHDT and CDR2 YNNKEL (reference sequence).

J is TRBJ2-2 and V is TRBV11-3, with 8 bases fitting TRBD1. This CDR3 is 16 amino acids long. CDR1 is SGHNT, CDR2 YENEEA, per germline. J lost 4 bases, V lost 6 bases, and 10 bases had no gene match. The CDR3 region has the DNA TGTGCCAGCAGTCCTCAGGGGGCGCTTGGCACCGGGGAGCTGTTTTTT. It encodes CASSPQGALGTGELFF.

V usage is TRBV19 and J usage is TRBJ1-2; TRBD1 matches 7 bases. Looked up from germline, CDR1 is LNHDA and CDR2 is SQIVND (reference sequence). Trimming cost V 7 bases and J 1 base; bases outside gene matches: 3. The CDR3 runs to 13 residues. CDR3 amino acids: CASTGTVNYGYTF. CDR3 DNA: TGTGCCAGTACCGGGACAGTTAACTATGGCTACACCTTC.

The genes are TRBV5-5 and TRBJ2-5; 12 bases fit TRBD1. V shed 1 base and J 5 bases; nucleotides not matched to a gene: 6. This CDR3 has 16 amino acids. Germline V gives CDR1 SGHKS, CDR2 YYEKEE (reference sequence). CDR3 DNA sequence: TGTGCCAGCAGCTTGACGGGACAGGGGGCGTGGGAGACCCAGTACTTC. It is translated as CASSLTGQGAWETQYF.

The chain joins TRBV14 to TRBJ2-3, with 9 bases lining up with TRBD2. The ends lost 2 bases at V and 1 base at J; junction bases unmatched: 7. This CDR3 is 17 amino acids long. Germline CDR1 and CDR2: SGHDN and FVKESK. CDR3 sequence: CASSQIAGVSGTDTQYF. The CDR3 nucleotides read TGTGCCAGCAGCCAAATAGCGGGAGTATCCGGCACAGATACGCAGTATTTT.

V usage is TRBV7-2 and J usage is TRBJ1-5, with TRBD1 matching over 9 bases. Germline values: CDR1 SGHTA, CDR2 FQGNSA. Unmatched junction bases numbered 6, after V lost 5 bases and J lost 7 bases. This CDR3 region has 14 residues. Written as DNA, the CDR3 is TGTGCCAGCAGCGTGGGACAGGGCCCCCAGCCCCAGCATTTT. It codes for CASSVGQGPQPQHF.